These 26 T cell receptor beta chains share one sample of origin, sequenced in a study of OX40 agonist ivuxolimab in advanced cancers. Assay: immunoSEQ multiplex PCR; the TCRdb copy retains only in-frame clones and omits some. The sample gives 60,000 to 100,000 clones, under 85% of which show up once; roughly 0.53% is in the top ten. Source: CD4+ or CD8+ T cells sorted from blood, taken in a trial of the OX40 agonist ivuxolimab. These receptors were taken from an adult with an advanced solid tumor such as melanoma, head and neck, liver or kidney cancer.

The chain couples TRBV25-1 to TRBJ2-2; D might be TRBD1 or TRBD2, each matching 5 bases. V dropped 3 bases and J dropped 6 bases, with 17 bases sitting between them. This CDR3 has 16 amino acids. The germline CDR1 and CDR2 sequences are MGHDK and SYGVNS. The CDR3 protein is CASSDWGRDAPGELFF. The CDR3 region has the DNA TGTGCCAGCAGTGACTGGGGCAGGGACGCGCCCGGGGAGCTGTTTTTT.

The chain recombines TRBV18 with TRBJ2-4, with D unresolved. This CDR3 is 14 amino acids long. Between the trimmed V and J ends, which lost 0 bases and 2 bases, there was a span of 5 bases. The germline gives CDR1 KGHSH, CDR2 LQKENI. CDR3 region: CASSPPYSKNIQYF. The CDR3 coding sequence is TGTGCCAGCTCACCACCGTATTCCAAAAACATTCAGTACTTC.

The genes are TRBV7-9 and TRBJ1-4; a weak D match, TRBD1 (5 bases). The CDR3 is 14 amino acids. V lost 8 bases and J lost 4, with 14 bases in between. Per the germline V gene, CDR1 is SEHNR and CDR2 is FQNEAQ (reference sequence). CDR3 sequence: CASQRGASNEKLFF. CDR3 nucleotides: TGTGCCAGCCAGAGAGGGGCGAGTAATGAAAAACTGTTTTTT. Together with reference TRBV7-9 and TRBJ1-4, the CDR3 gives the full variable domain: DTGVSQNPRHKITKRGQNVTFRCDPISEHNRLYWYRQTLGQGPEFLTYFQNEAQLEKSRLLSDRFSAERPKGSFSTLEIQRTEQGDSAMYLCASQRGASNEKLFFGSGTQLSVL.

This chain uses TRBV5-1 with TRBJ2-3, with D tentatively TRBD1 (6 bases). The CDR3 totals 16 residues. Germline assignment: CDR1 SGHRS and CDR2 YFSETQ. V lost 0 bases to trimming and J lost 6 bases, with 17 bases between them. The CDR3 coding sequence is TGCGCCAGCAGCTTGGCGTTGGACAGTTTACGGGATACGCAGTATTTT. The encoded protein is CASSLALDSLRDTQYF.

The V call is TRBV10-3, the J call TRBJ1-5; weak D call: TRBD1 (5 bases). This CDR3 has 14 amino acids. CDR1 ENHRY and CDR2 SYGVKD come from the germline V gene. Trimming pared 4 bases from V and 5 bases from J, leaving 12 bases between. The CDR3 nucleotides are TGTGCCATCAGTGCCGTGGGGCCGGATCAGCCCCAGCATTTT. This sequence encodes CAISAVGPDQPQHF.

The J gene is TRBJ1-1, the V gene TRBV5-1; D is perhaps TRBD1 (5 bases). This CDR3 contains 16 residues. Germline V gives CDR1 SGHRS, CDR2 YFSETQ. V dropped 0 bases and J dropped 0 bases, with 12 bases sitting between them. CDR3 residues: CASSLARGDMNTEAFF. For the CDR3, the DNA is TGCGCCAGCAGCTTGGCAAGGGGAGACATGAACACTGAAGCTTTCTTT.

The chain links TRBV2 to TRBJ2-3; D not resolved. CDR1 and CDR2 from the germline V gene are SNHLY and FYNNEI. The CDR3 is 14 residues long. The V end was cut by 5 bases, the J end by 2 bases, with 11 bases between. CDR3 in DNA: TGTGCCAGCAGTCCCGGGTTCGCCACAGATACGCAGTATTTT. Its protein is CASSPGFATDTQYF.

This sequence joins TRBV19 and TRBJ2-2; 8 bases match TRBD1. Trimming took 11 bases from V and 0 from J; bases not matched to a gene: 2. The germline V gene encodes CDR1 LNHDA and CDR2 SQIVND (reference sequence). The CDR3 spans 13 residues. Here the CDR3 reads CALGQANTGELFF. CDR3 in DNA: TGTGCCTTGGGACAGGCGAACACCGGGGAGCTGTTTTTT.

The chain's CDR3 is CASSEGRHLSLRRNEKLFF. In nucleotides, the CDR3 is TGTGCCAGCAGCGAGGGAAGACACTTGAGTTTGAGGAGGAATGAAAAACTGTTTTTT. The V and J genes are TRBV9 and TRBJ1-4; no clear D gene. Looked up from germline, CDR1 is SGDLS and CDR2 is YYNGEE. The CDR3 runs 19 residues. Trimming shortened V by 3 bases and J by 5 bases, and 26 bases separated the two germline ends.

This rearrangement joins TRBV5-6 to TRBJ1-1; 8 nucleotides agree with TRBD1. V lost 5 bases and J lost 1; bases outside the gene matches: 4. The CDR3 is 14 amino acids. CDR1 is SGHDT and CDR2 is YYEEEE in the germline V gene. The CDR3: CASRRTGRNTEAFF. As DNA, the CDR3 is TGTGCCAGCAGAAGGACAGGGCGGAACACTGAAGCTTTCTTT.

The genes are TRBV28 and TRBJ2-5, with D perhaps TRBD1 (6 bases). V gave up 5 bases and J gave up 5 bases, with 12 bases separating them. This CDR3 spans 13 amino acids. Germline assignment: CDR1 MDHEN and CDR2 SYDVKM. CDR3 sequence: CASSLGQVETQYF. CDR3 coding DNA: TGTGCCAGCAGTCTGGGACAAGTGGAGACCCAGTACTTC.

This chain connects TRBV6-5 to TRBJ2-7; no definite D call. The CDR3 is made up of 13 amino acids. V was trimmed by 6 bases and J by 2 bases, leaving 11 bases between them. Germline lookup yields CDR1 MNHEY and CDR2 SVGAGI. The chain's CDR3 is CASSQGGPYEQYF. The CDR3 nucleotides read TGTGCCAGCAGCCAAGGCGGCCCCTACGAGCAGTACTTC.

V gene TRBV4-2 combines with J gene TRBJ2-2; TRBD2 matches 12 bases. Looked up from germline, CDR1 is LGHNA and CDR2 is YNFKEQ. J lost 5 bases, V lost 5 bases, and 3 bases had no gene match. The CDR3 contains 15 residues. CDR3 sequence: CASSETSGRTGELFF. CDR3 DNA sequence: TGTGCCAGCAGCGAAACTAGCGGGAGGACCGGGGAGCTGTTTTTT.

The chain couples TRBV9 to TRBJ2-5; D possibly corresponds to TRBD1 (6 bases). The CDR3 covers 15 residues. Germline V gene lookup returns CDR1 SGDLS and CDR2 YYNGEE. V was trimmed by 4 bases and J by 0 bases, leaving 13 bases between them. CDR3 DNA: TGTGCCAGCAGCCGGGACACGACAAACCAAGAGACCCAGTACTTC. Protein product: CASSRDTTNQETQYF.

The chain uses TRBV18 and TRBJ1-4; weak D call: TRBD1 (5 bases). The V gene's germline CDR1 is KGHSH and CDR2 LQKENI. Trimming took off 2 bases at V and 7 bases at J, with 14 bases between the two ends. The CDR3 spans 15 residues. The CDR3 DNA reads as TGTGCCAGCTCACCATCCCGGGGCGAGGGTGAAAAACTGTTTTTT. It translates to CASSPSRGEGEKLFF. Based on the CDR3 plus reference TRBV18 and TRBJ1-4, the full variable domain is NAGVMQNPRHLVRRRGQEARLRCSPMKGHSHVYWYRQLPEEGLKFMVYLQKENIIDESGMPKERFSAEFPKEGPSILRIQQVVRGDSAAYFCASSPSRGEGEKLFFGSGTQLSVL.

This clone was seen more than once but under ten times. This chain uses TRBV4-3 with TRBJ2-7; no reliable D call. CDR1 is LGHNA, CDR2 YSLEER, per germline. CDR3 length: 13 amino acids. Trimming pared 0 bases from V and 3 bases from J, leaving 6 bases between. The CDR3 DNA is TGCGCCAGCAGCCAAGAGAGAAGCTACGAGCAGTACTTC. As protein: CASSQERSYEQYF.

The J gene is TRBJ2-7, the V gene TRBV11-1, with D possibly matching TRBD2 (6 bases). Germline V CDR1 and CDR2: SGHAT, FQDESV (reference sequence). Trimming took off 3 bases at V and 3 bases at J, with 24 bases between the two ends. CDR3 size: 18 residues. The CDR3 loop reads CASSFGGWGRETYYEQYF. The CDR3 nucleotides are TGTGCCAGCAGCTTCGGGGGATGGGGTAGGGAAACCTACTACGAGCAGTACTTC. The full variable domain, with the rest looked up from reference TRBV11-1 and TRBJ2-7, is EAEVAQSPRYKITEKSQAVAFWCDPISGHATLYWYRQILGQGPELLVQFQDESVVDDSQLPKDRFSAERLKGVDSTLKIQPAELGDSAMYLCASSFGGWGRETYYEQYFGPGTRLTVT.

The genes are TRBV30 and TRBJ1-5; D possibly corresponds to TRBD1 (5 bases). The CDR3 spans 18 residues. V was cut by 0 bases and J by 0 bases, with 18 bases left in between. Germline CDR1 and CDR2: GTSNPN and SVGIG (reference sequence). Written as DNA, the CDR3 is TGTGCCTGGAGTGTGGCCGGGGGGATGGGGTATAGCAATCAGCCCCAGCATTTT. Amino acids: CAWSVAGGMGYSNQPQHF.

The chain uses TRBV19 and TRBJ2-4; D gene uncertain. CDR1 LNHDA and CDR2 SQIVND come from the germline V gene (reference sequence). The V end was cut by 0 bases, the J end by 0 bases, with 6 bases between. The CDR3 is 15 amino acids. The CDR3 DNA sequence: TGTGCCAGTAGTATAGAGGCCCAAGCCAAAAACATTCAGTACTTC. Translated, it gives CASSIEAQAKNIQYF.

The rearrangement joins TRBV7-9 to TRBJ1-2; 8 bases line up with TRBD1. Germline assignment: CDR1 SEHNR and CDR2 FQNEAQ (reference sequence). The CDR3 has 15 residues. V dropped 5 bases and J dropped 7; count of bases not matched to a gene: 12. The CDR3 spells CASSPPGQGHAGYTF. As DNA, the CDR3 is TGTGCCAGCAGCCCTCCCGGACAGGGCCATGCTGGCTACACCTTC. Full variable domain (missing parts from reference TRBV7-9 and TRBJ1-2): DTGVSQNPRHKITKRGQNVTFRCDPISEHNRLYWYRQTLGQGPEFLTYFQNEAQLEKSRLLSDRFSAERPKGSFSTLEIQRTEQGDSAMYLCASSPPGQGHAGYTFGSGTRLTVV.

This chain joins TRBV4-3 and TRBJ2-1; 9 positions agree with TRBD1. Germline CDR1 and CDR2: LGHNA and YSLEER. The ends lost 4 bases at V and 5 bases at J; junction bases unmatched: 6. CDR3 length equals 15 residues. The CDR3 here is CASSRTGTGHNEQFF. The CDR3 region has the DNA TGCGCCAGCAGCCGCACCGGGACAGGGCACAATGAGCAGTTCTTC.

The chain links TRBV6-1 to TRBJ1-4; D gene unclear. Trimming left V 1 base short and J 4 bases short, with 7 bases between. The germline CDR1 and CDR2 sequences are MNHNS and SASEGT. The CDR3 runs 14 residues. The CDR3 nucleotides are TGTGCCAGCAGTGAAGGAGGCTTTAATGAAAAACTGTTTTTT. Its translation: CASSEGGFNEKLFF.

The chain links TRBV6-1 to TRBJ1-5, with 7 nucleotides matching TRBD1. The CDR3 is 15 amino acids. The germline V gene encodes CDR1 MNHNS and CDR2 SASEGT. Trimming removed 7 bases from V and 2 bases from J; junction bases left unmatched: 8. As DNA, the CDR3 is TGTGCCAGCAAAGCCGACAGGGCGGGCAATCAGCCCCAGCATTTT. Its translation: CASKADRAGNQPQHF.

The table lists this clone with a few counts. The chain is built from TRBV6-1 and TRBJ1-1; TRBD1 might be the D (5 bases). Germline CDR1 and CDR2: MNHNS and SASEGT. CDR3 length equals 15 residues. Trimming shortened V by 3 bases and J by 4 bases, and 15 bases separated the two germline ends. CDR3 loop: CASSEARGVITEAFF. The CDR3 nucleotides read TGTGCCAGCAGTGAGGCCCGGGGCGTAATCACTGAAGCTTTCTTT.

The chain employs TRBV21-1 and TRBJ2-2; no DNA check was done on the table's D call, TRBD1. TRBV21-1 is described as a pseudogene. This CDR3 is 13 amino acids long. The CDR3 reads CASSSDRGGELFF. The CDR3 DNA sequence: TGTGCCAGCAGCAGCGACAGGGGCGGGGAGCTGTTTTTT.

The gene calls are TRBV4-2 and TRBJ2-6; D is possibly TRBD1 (5 bases). V lost 0 bases and J lost 0, with 15 bases in between. This CDR3 has 19 residues. The germline V gene encodes CDR1 LGHNA and CDR2 YNFKEQ. The CDR3 here is CASSQDRARVSSGANVLTF. The CDR3 DNA follows: TGTGCCAGCAGCCAAGATAGGGCCAGGGTGTCCTCTGGGGCCAACGTCCTGACTTTC.